This TCR beta chain was obtained from a study of cytomegalovirus exposure and HLA in healthy donors. Study results and limitations: Overall, roughly 150 TCR beta chains were annotated as cytomegalovirus-associated. Researchers reported in a later analysis that common viral pathogens appeared linked to several top clusters.

PCR amplification relied on 60 Vbeta primers (plus 13 Jbeta primers). Repertoires were generated with immunoSEQ multiplex PCR, while TCRdb's copy carries only in-frame clones and drops some. The sample holds around 110,000 clones; 65% to 85% are singletons and the top ten take 2% to 2.5%. Remarks on this clone: Antigen: not known.

The trim removed 6 bases at V and 1 base at J, leaving 3 bases unmatched. The CDR3 is 14 residues long. CDR1 is LNHDA, CDR2 SQIVND, per germline (reference sequence). The material sequenced was PBMCs. This rearrangement joins TRBV19 to TRBJ1-1; 9 positions match TRBD1. The sequence came from a man in his thirties or forties in good health and CMV-seronegative. CDR3 in DNA: TGTGCCAGTAGCGCGGACAGGGGGAACACTGAAGCTTTCTTT. It yields the protein CASSADRGNTEAFF. Looking up the rest from reference TRBV19 and TRBJ1-1 gives the full variable domain: DGGITQSPKYLFRKEGQNVTLSCEQNLNHDAMYWYRQDPGQGLRLIYYSQIVNDFQKGDIAEGYSVSREKKESFPLTVTSAQKNPTAFYLCASSADRGNTEAFFGQGTRLTVV.